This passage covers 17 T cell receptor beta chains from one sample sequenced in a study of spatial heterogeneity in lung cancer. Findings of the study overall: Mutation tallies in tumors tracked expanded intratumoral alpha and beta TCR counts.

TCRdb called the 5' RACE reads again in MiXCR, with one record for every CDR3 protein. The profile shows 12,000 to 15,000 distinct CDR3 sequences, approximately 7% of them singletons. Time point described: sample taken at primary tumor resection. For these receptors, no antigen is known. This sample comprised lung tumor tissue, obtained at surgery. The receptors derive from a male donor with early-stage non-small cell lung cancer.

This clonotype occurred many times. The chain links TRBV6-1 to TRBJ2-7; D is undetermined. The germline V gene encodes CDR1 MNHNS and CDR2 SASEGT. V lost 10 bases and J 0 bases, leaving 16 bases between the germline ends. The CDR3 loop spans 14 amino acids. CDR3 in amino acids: CATRALPSSYEQYV. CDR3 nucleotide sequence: TGTGCCACGAGAGCGCTCCCGAGCTCCTACGAGCAGTACGTC.

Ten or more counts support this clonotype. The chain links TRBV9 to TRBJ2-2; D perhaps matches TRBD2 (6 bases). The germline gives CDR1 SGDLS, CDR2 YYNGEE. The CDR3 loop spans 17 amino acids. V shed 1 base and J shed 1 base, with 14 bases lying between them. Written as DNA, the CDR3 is TGTGCCAGCAGCGTACATCACTGGGGAGGGAACACCGGGGAGCTGTTTTTT. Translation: CASSVHHWGGNTGELFF. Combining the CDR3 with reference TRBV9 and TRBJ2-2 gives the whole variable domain DSGVTQTPKHLITATGQRVTLRCSPRSGDLSVYWYQQSLDQGLQFLIQYYNGEERAKGNILERFSAQQFPDLHSELNLSSLELGDSALYFCASSVHHWGGNTGELFFGEGSRLTVL.

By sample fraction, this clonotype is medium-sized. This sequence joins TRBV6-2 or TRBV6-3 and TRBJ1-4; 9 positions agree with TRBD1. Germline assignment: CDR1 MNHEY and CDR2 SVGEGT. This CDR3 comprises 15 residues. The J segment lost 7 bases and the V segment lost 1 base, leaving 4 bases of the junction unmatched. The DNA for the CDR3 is TGTGCCAGCAGTTACTTCGGGACAGGGTCTGAAAAACTGTTTTTT. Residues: CASSYFGTGSEKLFF.

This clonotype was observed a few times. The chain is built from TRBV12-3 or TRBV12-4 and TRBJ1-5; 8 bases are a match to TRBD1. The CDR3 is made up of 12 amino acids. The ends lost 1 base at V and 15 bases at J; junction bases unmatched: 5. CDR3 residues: CASSLGWTGLHF. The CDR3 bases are TGTGCCAGCAGTTTAGGTTGGACAGGGCTGCATTTT.

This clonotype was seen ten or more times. In DNA, the CDR3 is TGTGCCAGCAGTTGGACGGGAGCCTACGAGCAGTACTTC. Translated, it gives CASSWTGAYEQYF. The chain links TRBV12-3 or TRBV12-4 to TRBJ2-7, with TRBD2 as a possible D gene (6 bases). Trimming left V 4 bases short and J 2 bases short, with 9 bases between. The CDR3 runs to 13 residues.

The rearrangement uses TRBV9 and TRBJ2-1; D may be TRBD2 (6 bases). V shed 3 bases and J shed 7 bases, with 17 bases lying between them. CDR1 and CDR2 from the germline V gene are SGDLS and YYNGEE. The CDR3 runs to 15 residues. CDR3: CASSAAGRNPNEQFF. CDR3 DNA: TGTGCCAGCAGCGCCGCGGGAAGAAATCCTAATGAGCAGTTCTTC.

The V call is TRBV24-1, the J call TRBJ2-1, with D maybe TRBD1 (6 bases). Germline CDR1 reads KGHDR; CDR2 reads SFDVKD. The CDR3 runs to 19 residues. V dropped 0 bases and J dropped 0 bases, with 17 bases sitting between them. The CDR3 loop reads CATSDLQGRGRSSYNEQFF. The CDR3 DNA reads TGTGCCACCAGTGATTTGCAAGGCAGGGGCCGTAGCTCCTACAATGAGCAGTTCTTC.

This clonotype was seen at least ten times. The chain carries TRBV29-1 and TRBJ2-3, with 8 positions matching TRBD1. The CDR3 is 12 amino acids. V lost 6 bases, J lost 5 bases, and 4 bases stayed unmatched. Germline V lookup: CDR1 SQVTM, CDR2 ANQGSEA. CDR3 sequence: CSVRGQVDTQYF. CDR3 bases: TGCAGCGTCAGGGGGCAGGTAGATACGCAGTATTTT.

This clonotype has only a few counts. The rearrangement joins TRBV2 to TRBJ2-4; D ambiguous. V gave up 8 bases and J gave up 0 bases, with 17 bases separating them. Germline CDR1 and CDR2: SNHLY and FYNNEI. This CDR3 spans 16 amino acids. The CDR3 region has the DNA TGTGCCAGCTGTGTAGACGGTCTATTAGCCAAAAACATTCAGTACTTC. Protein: CASCVDGLLAKNIQYF.

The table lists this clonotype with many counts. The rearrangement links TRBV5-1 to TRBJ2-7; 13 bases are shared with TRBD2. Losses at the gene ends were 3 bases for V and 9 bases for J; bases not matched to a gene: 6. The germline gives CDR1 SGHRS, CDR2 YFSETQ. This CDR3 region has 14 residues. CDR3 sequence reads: CASSSGLAGDGQYF. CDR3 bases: TGCGCCAGCAGCTCCGGACTAGCGGGGGATGGGCAGTACTTC.

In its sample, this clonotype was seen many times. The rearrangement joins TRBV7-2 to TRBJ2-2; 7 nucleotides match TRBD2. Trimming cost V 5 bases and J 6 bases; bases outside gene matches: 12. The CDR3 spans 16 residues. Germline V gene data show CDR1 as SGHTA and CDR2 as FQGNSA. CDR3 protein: CASSVSGRAVPGELFF. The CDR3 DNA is TGTGCCAGCAGCGTTAGCGGGCGAGCCGTCCCCGGGGAGCTGTTTTTT.

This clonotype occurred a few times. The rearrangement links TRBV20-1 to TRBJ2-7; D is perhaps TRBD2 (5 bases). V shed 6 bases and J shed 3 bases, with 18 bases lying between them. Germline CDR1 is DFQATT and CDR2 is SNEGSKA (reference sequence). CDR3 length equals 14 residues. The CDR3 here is CSAASRLLNYEQYF. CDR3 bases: TGCAGTGCCGCATCTAGACTACTAAACTACGAGCAGTACTTC.

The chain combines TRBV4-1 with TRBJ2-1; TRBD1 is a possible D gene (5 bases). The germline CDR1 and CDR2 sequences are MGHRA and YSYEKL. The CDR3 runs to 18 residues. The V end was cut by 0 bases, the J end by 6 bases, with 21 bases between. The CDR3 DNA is TGCGCCAGCAGCCAAGAATGGCCTAAGGACATGGCCCCCAATGAGCAGTTCTTC. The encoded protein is CASSQEWPKDMAPNEQFF.

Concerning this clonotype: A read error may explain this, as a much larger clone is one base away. CDR3 region: CASSHSSYNSPLHF. In DNA, the CDR3 is TGTGCCAGCAGTCATAGCTCCTATAATTCACCCCTCCACTTT. V gene TRBV27 combines with J gene TRBJ1-6; D is unclear. Per germline, CDR1 MNHEY and CDR2 SMNVEV (reference sequence). This CDR3 has 14 amino acids. The V end lost 5 bases, the J end lost 0 bases, and 5 bases lay between the germline ends.

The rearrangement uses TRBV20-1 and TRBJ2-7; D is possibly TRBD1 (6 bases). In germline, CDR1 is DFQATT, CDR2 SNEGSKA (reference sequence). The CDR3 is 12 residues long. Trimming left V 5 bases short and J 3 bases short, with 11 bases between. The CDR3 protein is CSAAGTNYEQYF. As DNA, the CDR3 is TGCAGTGCTGCCGGGACAAACTACGAGCAGTACTTC.

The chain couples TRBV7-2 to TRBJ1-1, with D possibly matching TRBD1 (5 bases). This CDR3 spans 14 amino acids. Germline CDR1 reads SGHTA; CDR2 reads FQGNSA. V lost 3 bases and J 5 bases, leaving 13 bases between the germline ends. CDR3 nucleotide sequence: TGTGCCAGCAGCTTTGGGGCGGAGAGGACTGAAGCTTTCTTT. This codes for CASSFGAERTEAFF.

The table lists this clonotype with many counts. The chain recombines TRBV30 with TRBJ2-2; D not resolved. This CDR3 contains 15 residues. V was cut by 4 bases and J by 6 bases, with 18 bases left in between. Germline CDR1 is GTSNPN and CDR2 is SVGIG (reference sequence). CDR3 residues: CAWTGSISFAGELFF. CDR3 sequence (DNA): TGTGCCTGGACGGGCTCTATATCATTCGCCGGGGAGCTGTTTTTT.